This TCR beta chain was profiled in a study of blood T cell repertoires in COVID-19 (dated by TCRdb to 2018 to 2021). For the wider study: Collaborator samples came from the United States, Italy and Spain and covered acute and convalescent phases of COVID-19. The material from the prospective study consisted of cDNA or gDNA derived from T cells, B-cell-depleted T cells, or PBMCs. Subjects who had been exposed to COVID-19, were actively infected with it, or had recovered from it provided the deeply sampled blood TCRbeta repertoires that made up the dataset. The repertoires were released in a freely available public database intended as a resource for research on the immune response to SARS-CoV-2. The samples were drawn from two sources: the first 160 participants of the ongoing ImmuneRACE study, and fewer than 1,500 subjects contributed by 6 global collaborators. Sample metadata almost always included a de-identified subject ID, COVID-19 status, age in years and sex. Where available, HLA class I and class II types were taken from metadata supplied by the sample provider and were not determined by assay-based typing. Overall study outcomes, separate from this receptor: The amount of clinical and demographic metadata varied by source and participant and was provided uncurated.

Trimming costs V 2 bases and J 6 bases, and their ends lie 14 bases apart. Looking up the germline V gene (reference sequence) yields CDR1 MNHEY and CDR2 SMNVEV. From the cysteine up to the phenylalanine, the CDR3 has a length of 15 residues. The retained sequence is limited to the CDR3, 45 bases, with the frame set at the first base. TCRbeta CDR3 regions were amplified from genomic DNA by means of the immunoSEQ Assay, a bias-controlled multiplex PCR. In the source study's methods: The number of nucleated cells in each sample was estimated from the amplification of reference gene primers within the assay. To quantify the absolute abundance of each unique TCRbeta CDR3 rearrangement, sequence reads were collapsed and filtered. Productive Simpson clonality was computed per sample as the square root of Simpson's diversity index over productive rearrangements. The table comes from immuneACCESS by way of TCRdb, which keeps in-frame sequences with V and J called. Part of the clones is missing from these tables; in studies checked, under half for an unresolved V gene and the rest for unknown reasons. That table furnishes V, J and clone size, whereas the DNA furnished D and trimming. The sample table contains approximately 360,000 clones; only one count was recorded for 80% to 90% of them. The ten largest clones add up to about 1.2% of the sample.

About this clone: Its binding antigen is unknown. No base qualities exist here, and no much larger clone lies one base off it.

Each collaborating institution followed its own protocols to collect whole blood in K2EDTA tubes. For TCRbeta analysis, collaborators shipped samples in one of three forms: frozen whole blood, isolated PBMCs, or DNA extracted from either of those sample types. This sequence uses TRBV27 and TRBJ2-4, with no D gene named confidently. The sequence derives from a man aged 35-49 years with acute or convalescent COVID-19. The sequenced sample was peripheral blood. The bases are TGTGCCAGCAGTTTAACCGCCGGTTGGGCAAACATTCAGTACTTC. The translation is CASSLTAGWANIQYF.